A single sample is the source of the 28 T cell receptor beta chains below, sequenced in a study of T cells in Graves' hyperthyroidism and ophthalmopathy. RNA transcripts served as the template for amplifying TCR beta CDR3 regions. The study used the HTBI primer set for a first-round RT-PCR of the TCR CDR3. TCRdb recomputed calls from the multiplex PCR reads with MiXCR, one row per CDR3 protein. The table shows around 500,000 distinct CDR3 sequences, with 14% occurring only once. Source material: blood. The source is a woman between 18 and 29 years old with Graves' hyperthyroidism.

This clonotype has a count of ten or more. The genes are TRBV5-1 and TRBJ2-5; 12 bases fit TRBD2. The germline gives CDR1 SGHRS, CDR2 YFSETQ. V was pared by 0 bases and J by 3 bases, with 15 bases of the junction left unmatched. This CDR3 contains 20 residues. CDR3 in amino acids: CASSLGLAGGPSLLKETQYF. DNA for the CDR3: TGCGCCAGCAGCTTGGGGCTAGCGGGAGGGCCTTCATTATTAAAAGAGACCCAGTACTTC.

This clonotype appeared many times. The chain links TRBV10-3 to TRBJ2-5; possible D gene TRBD1, 5 bases. V was trimmed by 5 bases and J by 2 bases, leaving 12 bases between them. In germline, CDR1 is ENHRY, CDR2 SYGVKD. CDR3 length equals 14 residues. The CDR3 loop is CAISQLGQQETQYF. CDR3 in DNA: TGTGCCATCAGTCAATTGGGGCAGCAAGAGACCCAGTACTTC.

The DNA for the CDR3 is TGTGCCAGCAGTGACGGACAGGGGGTTAATCAGCCCCAGCATTTT. Residues: CASSDGQGVNQPQHF. The rearrangement joins TRBV6-1 to TRBJ1-5, with 10 nucleotides matching TRBD1. The CDR3 length is 15 residues. V lost 3 bases to trimming and J lost 4 bases; unmatched junction nucleotides: 3. The germline gives CDR1 MNHNS, CDR2 SASEGT.

The V and J genes are TRBV11-2 and TRBJ2-5, with D perhaps matching TRBD2 (7 bases). With 5 bases removed from V and 1 base from J, the gap between germline ends came to 20 bases. Germline V CDR1 and CDR2: SGHAT, FQNNGV. There are 17 residues in the CDR3. The CDR3 is CASSEGGEGSGQETQYF. The DNA of the CDR3 is TGTGCCAGCAGCGAAGGGGGGGAGGGTAGCGGCCAAGAGACCCAGTACTTC.

This clonotype has only a few counts. The CDR3 bases are TGTGCCAGCTCACCACCGGGACTAGCGGGAAATGTAGAGCAGTTCTTC. It encodes CASSPPGLAGNVEQFF. The chain uses TRBV18 and TRBJ2-1; 13 bases are a match to TRBD2. Germline V gene data show CDR1 as KGHSH and CDR2 as LQKENI. V lost 0 bases, J lost 10 bases, and 6 bases stayed unmatched. This CDR3 has 16 residues.

The CDR3 spells CASSYSGQGIDGYTF. The CDR3 coding sequence is TGTGCCAGCAGTTACTCTGGACAGGGTATCGATGGCTACACCTTC. The V call is TRBV6-5, the J call TRBJ1-2; 8 nucleotides align to TRBD1. J was trimmed by 6 bases and V by 0 bases; bases with no gene match: 6. This CDR3 is 15 amino acids long. CDR1 is MNHEY, CDR2 SVGAGI, per germline.

This clonotype was counted at least ten times. The gene calls are TRBV6-1 and TRBJ2-2; 12 nucleotides agree with TRBD2. Germline CDR1 and CDR2: MNHNS and SASEGT. V trimming: 5 bases; J trimming: 6 bases; junction bases outside the gene matches: 7. The CDR3 runs 16 residues. In DNA, the CDR3 is TGTGCCAGCAGTTCCACAGGACTAGCGGGATCCGGGGAGCTGTTTTTT. This gives the protein CASSSTGLAGSGELFF.

In this sample, this clonotype turned up many times. The rearrangement joins TRBV27 to TRBJ2-2; D unclear. Trimming shortened V by 6 bases and J by 2 bases, and 7 bases separated the two germline ends. The germline gives CDR1 MNHEY, CDR2 SMNVEV (reference sequence). The CDR3 is 13 residues long. The CDR3 reads CASRDTNTGELFF. DNA for the CDR3: TGTGCCAGCAGAGACACCAACACCGGGGAGCTGTTTTTT.

This clonotype was found many times. This sequence joins TRBV3-1 and TRBJ2-1; the D gene is possibly TRBD2 (8 bases). The CDR3 consists of 15 residues. V lost 8 bases, J lost 7 bases, and 21 bases lay in between. The V gene's germline CDR1 is LGHDT and CDR2 YNNKEL (reference sequence). The CDR3 protein is CASQGERESFNEQFF. The CDR3 region has the DNA TGTGCCAGCCAGGGGGAGCGGGAGTCGTTTAATGAGCAGTTCTTC.

The chain links TRBV5-1 to TRBJ2-3, with D perhaps matching TRBD2 (6 bases). V dropped 0 bases and J dropped 8 bases, with 16 bases sitting between them. The CDR3 consists of 15 residues. Germline CDR1 SGHRS, CDR2 YFSETQ. This CDR3 reads CASSLGVVADSTQYF. The CDR3 coding sequence is TGCGCCAGCAGCTTGGGGGTCGTAGCGGACTCTACGCAGTATTTT.

This clonotype was observed at least ten times. The chain uses TRBV12-3 or TRBV12-4 and TRBJ2-2; D may be TRBD2 (5 bases). CDR3 length: 14 amino acids. The germline V and J ends were trimmed by 6 bases and 7 bases, with 15 bases remaining between them. The CDR3 sequence is CASSPFEGGGELFF. The CDR3 DNA reads as TGTGCCAGCAGCCCCTTTGAGGGCGGCGGGGAGCTGTTTTTT.

This chain joins TRBV2 and TRBJ1-5; TRBD1 matches at 7 bases. CDR1 and CDR2 from the germline V gene are SNHLY and FYNNEI. V lost 6 bases and J lost 4; bases outside the gene matches: 9. The CDR3 has 15 residues. As DNA, the CDR3 is TGTGCCAGCAGCAGAAGGGGGCAGGGGAATCAGCCCCAGCATTTT. Translating gives CASSRRGQGNQPQHF.

This clonotype was recorded at least ten times. This chain uses TRBV11-1 with TRBJ2-5, with D perhaps given as TRBD1 or TRBD2 (5 bases each). Germline CDR1 reads SGHAT; CDR2 reads FQDESV (reference sequence). Trimming took 5 bases from V and 3 from J, leaving 16 bases between them. This CDR3 has 15 amino acids. CDR3 coding DNA: TGTGCCAGCAGCACTCACTCCGGGGCTAAAGAGACCCAGTACTTC. This translates into CASSTHSGAKETQYF.

This chain joins TRBV5-1 and TRBJ2-2, with D maybe TRBD1 (6 bases). The CDR3 consists of 15 residues. Germline lookup yields CDR1 SGHRS and CDR2 YFSETQ. Trimming took off 5 bases at V and 0 bases at J, with 11 bases between the two ends. Here the CDR3 DNA reads TGCGCCAGCAGACCCGGGACACCGAACACCGGGGAGCTGTTTTTT. As protein: CASRPGTPNTGELFF.

A few counts support this clonotype. V gene TRBV6-1 combines with J gene TRBJ2-3; D call uncertain. This CDR3 has 12 amino acids. The germline V and J ends were trimmed by 8 bases and 4 bases, with 10 bases remaining between them. Germline assignment: CDR1 MNHNS and CDR2 SASEGT. CDR3 sequence (DNA): TGTGCCAGCTATACCTACTCAGATACGCAGTATTTT. Its translation is CASYTYSDTQYF.

This clonotype was counted at least ten times. The CDR3 DNA is TGTGCCAGCAGTTTAGGGCGCGGCGGGGTATCCAAGAACACTGAAGCTTTCTTT. The encoded protein is CASSLGRGGVSKNTEAFF. The chain uses TRBV28 and TRBJ1-1; D is ambiguous. The ends were cut back, 2 bases at V and 1 base at J, with 20 bases in the middle. This CDR3 comprises 18 residues. Germline CDR1 is MDHEN and CDR2 is SYDVKM.

This clonotype was recorded at least ten times. This chain links TRBV29-1 with TRBJ1-5, with TRBD1 matching over 7 bases. The length of the CDR3 is 15 residues. V lost 7 bases and J lost 5; bases outside the gene matches: 14. CDR1 and CDR2 (germline): SQVTM, ANQGSEA. Here the CDR3 reads CSAITTGLEDQPQHF. The CDR3 DNA sequence: TGCAGCGCGATAACGACAGGGCTTGAGGATCAGCCCCAGCATTTT.

This clonotype was recorded at least ten times. V usage is TRBV2 and J usage is TRBJ1-6; tentatively, D is TRBD1 (5 bases). Trimming stripped 2 bases from V and 9 bases from J, with 5 bases between. In germline, CDR1 is SNHLY, CDR2 FYNNEI. The CDR3 runs to 12 residues. The DNA of the CDR3 is TGTGCCAGCAGTGAAAGGGGTTCACCCCTCCACTTT. Translation gives CASSERGSPLHF.

This clonotype was found a few times. This chain connects TRBV20-1 to TRBJ2-3; D ambiguous. Trimming took off 6 bases at V and 0 bases at J, with 13 bases between the two ends. The germline CDR1 and CDR2 sequences are DFQATT and SNEGSKA (reference sequence). The CDR3 loop spans 14 amino acids. The CDR3 nucleotides are TGCAGTGCCACGGGCGGTACCAGCACAGATACGCAGTATTTT. Its protein is CSATGGTSTDTQYF.

Many counts were recorded for this clonotype. This rearrangement joins TRBV5-1 to TRBJ2-1, with TRBD2 matching 12 bases. Trimming cost V 4 bases and J 7 bases; bases outside gene matches: 6. CDR1 and CDR2 from the germline V gene are SGHRS and YFSETQ. The CDR3 consists of 15 residues. The CDR3 sequence is CASSAGLAGPNEQFF. The DNA of the CDR3 is TGCGCCAGCAGCGCCGGACTAGCGGGGCCTAATGAGCAGTTCTTC.

Ten or more counts support this clonotype. V is TRBV12-3 or TRBV12-4 and J is TRBJ2-1, with a possible D match to TRBD2 (5 bases). There are 13 residues in the CDR3. Trimming stripped 5 bases from V and 4 bases from J, with 9 bases between. This CDR3 reads CASSTRGYNEQFF. CDR3 DNA sequence: TGTGCCAGCAGTACCCGGGGATACAATGAGCAGTTCTTC.

The chain combines TRBV9 with TRBJ2-2; 7 bases match TRBD1. Trimming at V came to 3 bases and at J to 6 bases, leaving 14 bases not matched to a gene. The CDR3 is 17 amino acids. Germline V gene sequence: CDR1 SGDLS, CDR2 YYNGEE. The CDR3 DNA is TGTGCCAGCAGCGCCCGGGACAGTCGACGCCGACCCGGGGAGCTGTTTTTT. This sequence encodes CASSARDSRRRPGELFF.

Ten or more counts support this clonotype. The CDR3 reads CSAPSLLAEEIYNEQFF. CDR3 DNA sequence: TGCAGTGCGCCGAGCTTACTAGCGGAAGAAATCTACAATGAGCAGTTCTTC. This chain connects TRBV20-1 to TRBJ2-1; TRBD2 agrees at 8 bases. Per the germline V gene, CDR1 is DFQATT and CDR2 is SNEGSKA (reference sequence). V shed 6 bases and J 3 bases; nucleotides not matched to a gene: 16. The CDR3 sequence is 17 residues long.

For this clonotype: At one end the junction does not follow the germline gene, possibly because of a read error. The chain couples TRBV24-1 to TRBJ2-5; possible D gene TRBD2, 7 bases. Germline CDR1 is KGHDR and CDR2 is SFDVKD. CDR3 length equals 14 residues. The CDR3 coding sequence is TGTGCCAGCAGTGAACAGGGAGGGGGAGAGACCCAGTACTTC. Residues: CASSEQGGGETQYF.

This clonotype was seen repeatedly, ten times or more. V usage is TRBV12-3 or TRBV12-4 and J usage is TRBJ2-2; 7 nucleotides match TRBD1. CDR3 length equals 17 residues. Germline trimming cut 6 bases from V and 3 bases from J; bases unmatched to any gene: 13. The CDR3 coding sequence is TGTGCCAGCAGGCCACGAGGGGGCACTACGGACACCGGGGAGCTGTTTTTT. It is translated as CASRPRGGTTDTGELFF.

This clonotype was seen repeatedly, ten times or more. The rearrangement joins TRBV12-3 or TRBV12-4 to TRBJ2-3, with 7 nucleotides matching TRBD1. The CDR3 loop spans 15 amino acids. V lost 5 bases to trimming and J lost 0 bases; unmatched junction nucleotides: 5. The CDR3 spells CASSPGTVSTDTQYF. In DNA, the CDR3 is TGTGCCAGCAGTCCTGGGACAGTTAGCACAGATACGCAGTATTTT.

This clonotype has at least ten counts. The chain joins TRBV25-1 to TRBJ2-7; D may be TRBD2 (6 bases). CDR3 size: 14 residues. Germline loops: CDR1 MGHDK, CDR2 SYGVNS. Trimming removed 0 bases from V and 6 bases from J, with 12 bases in between. CDR3 sequence (DNA): TGTGCCAGCAGTGAATATGGGGAGGTGGGCGAGCAGTACTTC. It is translated as CASSEYGEVGEQYF.

This clonotype appeared many times. This chain joins TRBV30 and TRBJ1-2; 7 bases map to TRBD1. The trim removed 2 bases at V and 2 bases at J, leaving 5 bases unmatched. The CDR3 is 14 amino acids. Germline V gives CDR1 GTSNPN, CDR2 SVGIG (reference sequence). The CDR3 bases are TGTGCCTGGAGTCCTACGACAGGGAACTATGGCTACACCTTC. The encoded protein is CAWSPTTGNYGYTF.